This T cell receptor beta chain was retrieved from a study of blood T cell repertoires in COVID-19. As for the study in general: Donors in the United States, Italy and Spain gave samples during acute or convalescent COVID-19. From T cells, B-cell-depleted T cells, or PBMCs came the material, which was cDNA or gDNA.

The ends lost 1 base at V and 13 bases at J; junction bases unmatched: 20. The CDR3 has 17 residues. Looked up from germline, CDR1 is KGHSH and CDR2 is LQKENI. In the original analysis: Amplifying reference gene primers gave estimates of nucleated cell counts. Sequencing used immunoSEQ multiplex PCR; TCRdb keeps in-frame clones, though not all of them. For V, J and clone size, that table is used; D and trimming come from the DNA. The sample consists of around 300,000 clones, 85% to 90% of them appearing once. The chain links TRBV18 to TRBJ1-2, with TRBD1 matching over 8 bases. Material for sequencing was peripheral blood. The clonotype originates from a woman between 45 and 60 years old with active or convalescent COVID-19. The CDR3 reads CASSPLESTTGARIRTF. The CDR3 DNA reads TGTGCCAGCTCACCACTAGAAAGCACGACAGGGGCGAGGATTCGCACCTTC. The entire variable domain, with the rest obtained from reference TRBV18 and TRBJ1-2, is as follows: NAGVMQNPRHLVRRRGQEARLRCSPMKGHSHVYWYRQLPEEGLKFMVYLQKENIIDESGMPKERFSAEFPKEGPSILRIQQVVRGDSAAYFCASSPLESTTGARIRTFGSGTRLTVV.